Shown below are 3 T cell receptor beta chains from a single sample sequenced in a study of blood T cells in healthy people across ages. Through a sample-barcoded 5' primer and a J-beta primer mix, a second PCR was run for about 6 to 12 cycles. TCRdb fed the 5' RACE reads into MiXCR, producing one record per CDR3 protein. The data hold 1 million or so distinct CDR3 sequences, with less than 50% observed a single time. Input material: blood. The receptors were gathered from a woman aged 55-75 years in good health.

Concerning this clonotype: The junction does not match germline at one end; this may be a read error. The CDR3: CSTRFAGAGDALEQYF. CDR3 coding DNA: TGCAGTACTAGGTTCGCGGGCGCGGGTGACGCCCTCGAGCAGTACTTC. The V call is TRBV20-1, the J call TRBJ2-7; D may be TRBD2 (5 bases). The CDR3 contains 16 residues. Germline V gives CDR1 DFQATT, CDR2 SNEGSKA (reference sequence).

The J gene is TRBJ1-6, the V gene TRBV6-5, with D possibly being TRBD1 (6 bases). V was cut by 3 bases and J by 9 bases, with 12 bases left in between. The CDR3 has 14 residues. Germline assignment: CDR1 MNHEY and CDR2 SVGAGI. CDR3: CASSYKGGGSPLHF. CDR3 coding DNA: TGTGCCAGCAGTTATAAGGGGGGCGGTTCACCCCTCCACTTT.

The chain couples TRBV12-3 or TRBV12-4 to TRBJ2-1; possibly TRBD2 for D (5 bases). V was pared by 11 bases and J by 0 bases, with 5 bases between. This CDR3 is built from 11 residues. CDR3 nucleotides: TGTGCCGAGGGCTCCTACAATGAGCAGTTCTTC. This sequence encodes CAEGSYNEQFF.